Below, 26 T cell receptor beta chains from the same sample are listed, as sequenced in a study of response to subunit inactivated influenza vaccine. A single record per CDR3 protein comes from TCRdb applying MiXCR to the RT-PCR reads. The sample has about 610,000 distinct CDR3 sequences, around 13% seen once. Sequencing used PBMCs from blood, obtained roughly 13 days after vaccination. The source is a man aged 45-60 years who received an inactivated influenza vaccine.

This clonotype has just a few counts. The V and J genes are TRBV18 and TRBJ1-6; D gene unclear. The germline gives CDR1 KGHSH, CDR2 LQKENI. CDR3 size: 14 residues. The ends were cut back, 5 bases at V and 1 base at J, with 6 bases in the middle. The CDR3 nucleotides are TGTGCCAGCTCAGAGTGGTCCTATAATTCACCCCTCCACTTT. Its translation is CASSEWSYNSPLHF.

The chain joins TRBV4-3 to TRBJ2-1; 7 positions match TRBD2. Germline values: CDR1 LGHNA, CDR2 YSLEER. Germline trimming cut 6 bases from V and 5 bases from J; bases unmatched to any gene: 13. This CDR3 contains 16 residues. The chain's CDR3 is CASSPRNSLADNEQFF. CDR3 nucleotides: TGCGCCAGCAGTCCAAGAAATTCCCTAGCGGACAATGAGCAGTTCTTC.

With regard to this clonotype: A read error may account for a junction end that differs from germline. The chain combines TRBV28 with TRBJ1-5, with unresolved D. The CDR3 sequence is 15 residues long. CDR1 is MDHEN and CDR2 is SYDVKM in the germline V gene. For the CDR3, the DNA is TGTGCCAGCAGTTTCTGGCAGAATAGCAATCACCCCCAGCATTTT. Translating it yields CASSFWQNSNHPQHF. The variable domain in full, with the rest retrieved from reference TRBV28 and TRBJ1-5, is DVKVTQSSRYLVKRTGEKVFLECVQDMDHENMFWYRQDPGLGLRLIYFSYDVKMKEKGDIPEGYSVSREKKERFSLILESASTNQTSMYLCASSFWQNSNHPQHFGDGTRLSIL.

This chain joins TRBV7-2 and TRBJ2-1, with 12 bases fitting TRBD2. CDR1 SGHTA and CDR2 FQGNSA come from the germline V gene. The V segment lost 5 bases and the J segment 10 bases; nucleotides outside the gene matches: 6. The CDR3 length is 14 residues. The CDR3, as DNA: TGTGCCAGCAGCCCTGACCTAGCGGGAGGGGAGCAGTTCTTC. Translated, it gives CASSPDLAGGEQFF.

The chain joins TRBV3-1 to TRBJ2-7, with unresolved D. The length of the CDR3 is 14 residues. Germline V gene lookup returns CDR1 LGHDT and CDR2 YNNKEL (reference sequence). The V and J ends lost 1 base and 1 base respectively, with 8 bases between them. In DNA form, the CDR3 reads TGTGCCAGCAGCCAAGGATTTTTATCCTACGAGCAGTACTTC. It translates to CASSQGFLSYEQYF.

The chain combines TRBV6-6 with TRBJ1-5; D is undetermined. Per the germline V gene, CDR1 is MNHNY and CDR2 is SVGAGI (reference sequence). V was trimmed by 7 bases and J by 5 bases, leaving 9 bases between them. The CDR3 extends over 12 amino acids. The CDR3 region is CASNNRDQPQHF. The CDR3 DNA is TGTGCCAGCAACAACAGAGATCAGCCCCAGCATTTT.

The rearrangement joins TRBV7-9 to TRBJ2-2; 11 nucleotides match TRBD1. V dropped 6 bases and J dropped 1; count of bases not matched to a gene: 7. CDR3 size: 17 residues. Germline CDR1 and CDR2: SEHNR and FQNEAQ (reference sequence). The CDR3 sequence: CASRKDRGRGNTGELFF. CDR3 coding DNA: TGTGCCAGCAGAAAGGACAGGGGGCGCGGGAACACCGGGGAGCTGTTTTTT.

The table lists this clonotype with many counts. V and J are TRBV12-3 or TRBV12-4 and TRBJ1-1; D unclear. Trimming pared 7 bases from V and 1 base from J, leaving 10 bases between. CDR3 length: 13 residues. Written as DNA, the CDR3 is TGTGCCAGCACTATTACAGCGAACACTGAAGCTTTCTTT. Translation gives CASTITANTEAFF.

This clonotype was seen a few times. The chain employs TRBV5-4 and TRBJ2-3; 11 bases align to TRBD2. The CDR3 runs to 17 residues. V gave up 0 bases and J gave up 4 bases; unmatched junction bases: 7. Germline CDR1 and CDR2: SGHNT and YYREEE (reference sequence). The CDR3 DNA reads TGTGCCAGCAGCTTGGATTTCGGGACTAGCGGTTCAGATACGCAGTATTTT. This translates into CASSLDFGTSGSDTQYF.

The V call is TRBV19, the J call TRBJ2-7, with D unclear. CDR1 is LNHDA, CDR2 SQIVND, per germline (reference sequence). The germline V and J ends were trimmed by 1 base and 0 bases, with 10 bases remaining between them. The CDR3 has 15 amino acids. The CDR3 sequence is CASSIGRPSSYEQYF. CDR3 nucleotides: TGTGCCAGTAGTATAGGCAGACCGAGCTCCTACGAGCAGTACTTC.

This clonotype was seen ten or more times. This chain uses TRBV11-2 with TRBJ2-1; either TRBD1 or TRBD2 may supply D (7 bases each). Trimming stripped 4 bases from V and 1 base from J, with 11 bases between. Germline V CDR1 and CDR2: SGHAT, FQNNGV. CDR3 length equals 15 residues. The CDR3 DNA follows: TGTGCCAGCAGCTGGGAGGGGGCTTCCTACAATGAGCAGTTCTTC. Encoded protein: CASSWEGASYNEQFF.

The genes are TRBV5-1 and TRBJ1-4, with 8 bases fitting TRBD1. This CDR3 contains 15 residues. Per germline, CDR1 SGHRS and CDR2 YFSETQ. V dropped 3 bases and J dropped 6; count of bases not matched to a gene: 7. The DNA of the CDR3 is TGCGCCAGCAGCTACGGACAGGGTTTAGATGAAAAACTGTTTTTT. This translates into CASSYGQGLDEKLFF.

The chain uses TRBV13 and TRBJ2-5; 10 nucleotides agree with TRBD2. Germline V lookup: CDR1 PRHDT, CDR2 FYEKMQ (reference sequence). With V trimmed by 2 bases and J by 4 bases, 13 bases remained unmatched. The CDR3 totals 18 residues. The CDR3 DNA follows: TGTGCCAGCAGCTTATATATGTTAGCGGGGGGCTCCCGAGAGACCCAGTACTTC. Its translation: CASSLYMLAGGSRETQYF. Variable domain in full (rest from reference TRBV13 and TRBJ2-5): AAGVIQSPRHLIKEKRETATLKCYPIPRHDTVYWYQQGPGQDPQFLISFYEKMQSDKGSIPDRFSAQQFSDYHSELNMSSLELGDSALYFCASSLYMLAGGSRETQYFGPGTRLLVL.

This clonotype was recorded a few times. This chain links TRBV6-2 or TRBV6-3 with TRBJ2-5, with a tentative D call TRBD2 (5 bases). V lost 0 bases to trimming and J lost 0 bases, with 14 bases between them. Per the germline V gene, CDR1 is MNHEY and CDR2 is SVGEGT. The CDR3 extends over 17 amino acids. CDR3 sequence: CASSYSNQGGDQETQYF. CDR3 bases: TGTGCCAGCAGTTACTCGAATCAAGGAGGCGACCAAGAGACCCAGTACTTC.

The chain couples TRBV18 to TRBJ1-4, with D possibly TRBD1 on 6 matching bases. V was pared by 4 bases and J by 8 bases, with 17 bases between. This CDR3 is 15 amino acids long. Looked up from germline, CDR1 is KGHSH and CDR2 is LQKENI. CDR3 sequence: CASSLTRQGSEKLFF. DNA for the CDR3: TGTGCCAGCTCACTCACCCGGCAGGGGTCGGAAAAACTGTTTTTT.

This clonotype has ten or more counts. The CDR3 is CASSFSSGGYEQYF. In nucleotides, the CDR3 is TGCGCCAGCAGCTTTTCTAGCGGGGGCTACGAGCAGTACTTC. The J gene is TRBJ2-7, the V gene TRBV5-1; the match to TRBD2 covers 10 bases. The germline V gene encodes CDR1 SGHRS and CDR2 YFSETQ. The CDR3 covers 14 residues. J gave up 3 bases and V 2 bases, and 2 bases lay outside the gene matches.

The genes are TRBV2 and TRBJ2-2; TRBD2 agrees at 7 bases. The CDR3 totals 16 residues. Germline-derived CDR1 and CDR2 are SNHLY and FYNNEI. V dropped 5 bases and J dropped 0; count of bases not matched to a gene: 6. The CDR3 loop reads CASSHGGTTNTGELFF. Here the CDR3 DNA reads TGTGCCAGCAGTCACGGGGGGACTACGAACACCGGGGAGCTGTTTTTT.

The chain couples TRBV12-3 or TRBV12-4 to TRBJ2-5; D uncertain. This CDR3 spans 13 amino acids. V was pared by 6 bases and J by 4 bases, with 12 bases between. CDR3 coding DNA: TGTGCCAGCAGACGCTATACGCCAGAGACCCAGTACTTC. This codes for CASRRYTPETQYF.

This clonotype was observed a handful of times. V is TRBV5-1 and J is TRBJ2-7; D gene ambiguous. Germline V gives CDR1 SGHRS, CDR2 YFSETQ. Trimming took 1 base from V and 7 from J, leaving 12 bases between them. The CDR3 extends over 13 amino acids. CDR3 sequence (DNA): TGCGCCAGCAGCTTGCCTTTCACGGGTGAGCAGTACTTC. Protein product: CASSLPFTGEQYF.

The V call is TRBV7-3, the J call TRBJ2-3, with D possibly being TRBD2 (6 bases). Germline V gene data show CDR1 as SGHTA and CDR2 as FQGTGA. Trimming cost V 1 base and J 2 bases, with 7 bases left between them. The CDR3 length is 14 residues. The chain's CDR3 is CASSLKDYTDTQYF. DNA for the CDR3: TGTGCCAGCAGCTTAAAGGACTACACAGATACGCAGTATTTT.

This chain uses TRBV20-1 with TRBJ2-1; weak D call: TRBD1 (6 bases). Trimming shortened V by 5 bases and J by 6 bases, and 11 bases separated the two germline ends. Germline CDR1 reads DFQATT; CDR2 reads SNEGSKA (reference sequence). CDR3 length equals 12 residues. CDR3 DNA: TGCAGTGCTCCGAACAGGGCCAATGAGCAGTTCTTC. Translation: CSAPNRANEQFF.

This clonotype was seen at least ten times. This CDR3 reads CSARNSGGSSNQPQHF. DNA of the CDR3: TGCAGTGCTAGGAATTCAGGGGGCTCTAGCAATCAGCCCCAGCATTTT. V usage is TRBV20-1 and J usage is TRBJ1-5; TRBD1 aligns across 8 bases. The J segment lost 0 bases and the V segment lost 3 bases, leaving 7 bases of the junction unmatched. Germline-derived CDR1 and CDR2 are DFQATT and SNEGSKA (reference sequence). There are 16 residues in the CDR3.

This rearrangement joins TRBV4-1 to TRBJ1-4; 8 nucleotides align to TRBD1. Germline loops: CDR1 MGHRA, CDR2 YSYEKL. V was pared by 2 bases and J by 3 bases, with 8 bases of the junction left unmatched. The CDR3 has 17 residues. Written as DNA, the CDR3 is TGCGCCAGCAGCCAACCCTACAGGGGGAGAGCTAATGAAAAACTGTTTTTT. As protein: CASSQPYRGRANEKLFF.

This clonotype was seen a few times. The chain employs TRBV20-1 and TRBJ2-2; TRBD2 might be the D (6 bases). The CDR3 totals 13 residues. CDR1 is DFQATT, CDR2 SNEGSKA, per germline (reference sequence). V lost 1 base and J lost 6, with 9 bases in between. Here the CDR3 DNA reads TGCAGTGCTAGAGGGAGGGAAGCCGGGGAGCTGTTTTTT. It translates to CSARGREAGELFF.

This clonotype appeared a few times. The chain carries TRBV12-3 or TRBV12-4 and TRBJ1-1, with D perhaps TRBD1 (5 bases). This CDR3 comprises 14 residues. Trimming took off 5 bases at V and 1 base at J, with 11 bases between the two ends. The CDR3 DNA sequence: TGTGCCAGCAGTAAGTTTCAGGGGAACACTGAAGCTTTCTTT. Amino acid sequence: CASSKFQGNTEAFF.

This clonotype was counted at least ten times. The CDR3 protein is CASSPDLAGEYTGELFF. The CDR3 coding sequence is TGTGCCAGCAGCCCCGATTTGGCGGGAGAGTACACCGGGGAGCTGTTTTTT. J is TRBJ2-2 and V is TRBV9; 7 bases line up with TRBD2. After removal of 4 bases from V and 3 bases from J, the junction contained 12 bases not matched to a gene. This CDR3 has 17 amino acids. Germline values: CDR1 SGDLS, CDR2 YYNGEE.